This T cell receptor (beta chain) was found in a study of blood T cells in healthy people across ages. Next came a second PCR, run for about 6 to 12 cycles, which used a sample-barcoded 5' primer along with a J-beta primer mix. TCRdb analysed the 5' RACE reads with MiXCR anew, one entry per CDR3 protein. The table shows 1.5 million to 2 million distinct CDR3 sequences, with around 50% occurring only once. In each sample, at least 7 million PBMCs were isolated. This clonotype was counted a few times. Its cognate antigen is unknown. CDR1 LGHNA and CDR2 YNFKEQ come from the germline V gene. V was pared by 2 bases and J by 5 bases, with 9 bases between. The CDR3 length is 13 residues. Study-wide findings and caveats: The study could not conclusively compare naive and antigen-experienced cells, given its unsorted PBMCs. Naive T cell percentage showed a strong correlation with the diversity of TCR beta. Roughly linearly, TCR beta diversity per million T cells fell as age increased.

Source material: blood. V gene TRBV4-2 combines with J gene TRBJ2-5; D might be TRBD1 (5 bases). This TCR derives from a woman aged 40 to 55 in good health. CDR3 sequence reads: CASSQRGSETQYF. CDR3 in DNA: TGTGCCAGCAGCCAAAGGGGATCGGAGACCCAGTACTTC.